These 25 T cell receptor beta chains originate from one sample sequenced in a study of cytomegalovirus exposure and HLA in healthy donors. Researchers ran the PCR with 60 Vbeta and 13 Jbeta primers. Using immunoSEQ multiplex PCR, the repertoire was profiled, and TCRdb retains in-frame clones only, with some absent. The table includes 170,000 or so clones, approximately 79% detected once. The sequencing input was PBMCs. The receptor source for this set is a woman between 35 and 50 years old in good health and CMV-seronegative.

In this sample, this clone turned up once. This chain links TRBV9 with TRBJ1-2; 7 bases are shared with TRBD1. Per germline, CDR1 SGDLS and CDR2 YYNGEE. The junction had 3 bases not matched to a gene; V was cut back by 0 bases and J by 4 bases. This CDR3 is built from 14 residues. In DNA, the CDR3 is TGTGCCAGCAGCGTAGCGGCAGGGGGCTATGGCTACACCTTC. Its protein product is CASSVAAGGYGYTF.

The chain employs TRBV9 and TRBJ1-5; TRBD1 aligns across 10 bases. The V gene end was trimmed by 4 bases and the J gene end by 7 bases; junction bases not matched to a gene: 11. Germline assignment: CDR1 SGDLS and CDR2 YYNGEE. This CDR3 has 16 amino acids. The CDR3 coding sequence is TGTGCCAGCAGCCCCGGGACAGGGGATGCGAGGCAGCCCCAGCATTTT. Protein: CASSPGTGDARQPQHF.

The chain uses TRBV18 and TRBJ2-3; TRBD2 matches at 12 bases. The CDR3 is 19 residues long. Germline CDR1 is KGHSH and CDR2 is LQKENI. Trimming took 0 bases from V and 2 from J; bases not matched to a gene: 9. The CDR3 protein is CASSPPHPGLAGYTDTQYF. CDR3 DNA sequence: TGTGCCAGCTCACCACCTCACCCCGGACTAGCGGGGTACACAGATACGCAGTATTTT.

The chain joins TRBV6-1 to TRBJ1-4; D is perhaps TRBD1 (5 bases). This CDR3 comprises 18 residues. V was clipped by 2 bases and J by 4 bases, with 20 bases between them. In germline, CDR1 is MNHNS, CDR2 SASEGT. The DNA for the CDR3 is TGTGCCAGCAGTGAACCAGACAGCCACTTAAACTATAATGAAAAACTGTTTTTT. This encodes CASSEPDSHLNYNEKLFF.

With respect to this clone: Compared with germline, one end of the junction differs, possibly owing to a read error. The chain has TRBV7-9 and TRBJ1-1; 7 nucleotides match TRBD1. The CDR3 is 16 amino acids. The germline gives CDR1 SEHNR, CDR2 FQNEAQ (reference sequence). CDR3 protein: CSSREDDRVVVTEAFF. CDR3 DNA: TGTTCCAGCAGAGAGGACGACAGGGTTGTCGTCACTGAAGCTTTCTTT.

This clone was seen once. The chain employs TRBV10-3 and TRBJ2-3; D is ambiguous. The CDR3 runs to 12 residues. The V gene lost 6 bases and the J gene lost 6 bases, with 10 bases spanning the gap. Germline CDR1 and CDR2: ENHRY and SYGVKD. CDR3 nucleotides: TGTGCCATCAGGAATTTAGCCGATACGCAGTATTTT. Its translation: CAIRNLADTQYF.

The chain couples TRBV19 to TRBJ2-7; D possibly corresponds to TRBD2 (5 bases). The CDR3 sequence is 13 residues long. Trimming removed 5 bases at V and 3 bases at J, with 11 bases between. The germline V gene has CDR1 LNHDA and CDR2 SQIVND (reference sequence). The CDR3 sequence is CASSSTGNYEQYF. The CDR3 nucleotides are TGTGCCAGTAGTTCGACCGGGAACTACGAGCAGTACTTC.

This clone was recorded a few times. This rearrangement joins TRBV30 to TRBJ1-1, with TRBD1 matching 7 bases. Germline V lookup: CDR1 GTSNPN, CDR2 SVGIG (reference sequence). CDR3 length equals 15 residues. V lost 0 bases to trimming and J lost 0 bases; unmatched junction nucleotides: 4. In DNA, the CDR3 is TGTGCCTGGAGTGTACAGGGGTTGATGAACACTGAAGCTTTCTTT. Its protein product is CAWSVQGLMNTEAFF.

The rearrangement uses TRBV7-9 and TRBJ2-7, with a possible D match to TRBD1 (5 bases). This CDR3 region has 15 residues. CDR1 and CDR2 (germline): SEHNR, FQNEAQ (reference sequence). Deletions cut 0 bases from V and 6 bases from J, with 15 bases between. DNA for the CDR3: TGTGCCAGCAGCTTAGCGGGGATTCAGGGCTGCGAGCAGTACTTC. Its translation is CASSLAGIQGCEQYF.

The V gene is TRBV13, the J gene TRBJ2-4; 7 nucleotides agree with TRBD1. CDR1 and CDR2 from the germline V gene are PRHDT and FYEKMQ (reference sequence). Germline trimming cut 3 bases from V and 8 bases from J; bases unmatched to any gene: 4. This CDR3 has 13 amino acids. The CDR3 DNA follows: TGTGCCAGCAGCTTTAGGGGGCAGGACATTCAGTACTTC. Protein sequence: CASSFRGQDIQYF.

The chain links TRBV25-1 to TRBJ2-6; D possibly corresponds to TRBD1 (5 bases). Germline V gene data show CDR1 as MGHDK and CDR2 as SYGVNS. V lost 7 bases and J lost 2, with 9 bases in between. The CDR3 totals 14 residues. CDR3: CASMAGTGANVLTF. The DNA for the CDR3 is TGTGCCAGCATGGCAGGGACTGGGGCCAACGTCCTGACTTTC.

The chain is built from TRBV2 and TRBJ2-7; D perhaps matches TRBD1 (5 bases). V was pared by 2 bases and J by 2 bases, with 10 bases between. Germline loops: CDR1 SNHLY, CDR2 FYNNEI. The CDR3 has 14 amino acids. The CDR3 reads CASSEFRVTYEQYF. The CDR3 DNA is TGTGCCAGCAGTGAATTCAGGGTAACCTACGAGCAGTACTTC.

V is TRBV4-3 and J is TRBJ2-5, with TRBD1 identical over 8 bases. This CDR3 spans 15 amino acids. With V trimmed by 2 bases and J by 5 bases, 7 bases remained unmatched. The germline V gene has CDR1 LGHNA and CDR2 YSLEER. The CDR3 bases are TGCGCCAGCAGCCAAAGCAGGGGGCGAGGGGAGACCCAGTACTTC. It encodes CASSQSRGRGETQYF.

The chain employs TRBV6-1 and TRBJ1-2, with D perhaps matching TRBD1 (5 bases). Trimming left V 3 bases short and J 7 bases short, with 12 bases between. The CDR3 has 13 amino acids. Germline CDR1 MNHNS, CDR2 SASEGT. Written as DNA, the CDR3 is TGTGCCAGCAGTGATTGGGGGGAGGGTGGCTACACCTTC. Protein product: CASSDWGEGGYTF.

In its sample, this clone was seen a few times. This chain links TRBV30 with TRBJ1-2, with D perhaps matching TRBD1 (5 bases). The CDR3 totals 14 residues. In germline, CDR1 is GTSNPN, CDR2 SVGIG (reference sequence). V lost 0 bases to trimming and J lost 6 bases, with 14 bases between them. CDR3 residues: CAWSVRRVDDGYTF. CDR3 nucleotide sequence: TGTGCCTGGAGTGTACGCAGGGTCGACGATGGCTACACCTTC.

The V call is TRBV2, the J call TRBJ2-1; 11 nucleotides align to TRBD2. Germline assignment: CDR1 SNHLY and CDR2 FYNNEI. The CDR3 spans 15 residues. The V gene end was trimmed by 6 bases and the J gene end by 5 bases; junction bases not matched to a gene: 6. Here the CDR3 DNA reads TGTGCCAGCAGCGAGACTAGCGGGATTCACAATGAGCAGTTCTTC. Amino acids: CASSETSGIHNEQFF.

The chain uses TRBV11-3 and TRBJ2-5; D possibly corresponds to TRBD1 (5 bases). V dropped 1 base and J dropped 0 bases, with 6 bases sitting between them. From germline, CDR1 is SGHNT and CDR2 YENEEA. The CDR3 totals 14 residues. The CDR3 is CASSLGGNQETQYF. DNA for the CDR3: TGTGCCAGCAGCTTAGGGGGCAACCAAGAGACCCAGTACTTC.

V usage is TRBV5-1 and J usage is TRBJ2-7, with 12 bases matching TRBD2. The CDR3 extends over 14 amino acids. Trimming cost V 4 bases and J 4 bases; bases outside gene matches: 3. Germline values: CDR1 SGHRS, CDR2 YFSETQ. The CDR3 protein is CASSGTSGRYEQYF. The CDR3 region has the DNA TGCGCCAGCAGCGGAACTAGCGGGAGGTACGAGCAGTACTTC.

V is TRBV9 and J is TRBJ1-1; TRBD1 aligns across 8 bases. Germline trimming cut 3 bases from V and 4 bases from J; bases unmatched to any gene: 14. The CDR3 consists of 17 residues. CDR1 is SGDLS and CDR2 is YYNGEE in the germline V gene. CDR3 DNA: TGTGCCAGCAGCGCGCGGACAGGGCCGGCTCGGGTCACTGAAGCTTTCTTT. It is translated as CASSARTGPARVTEAFF. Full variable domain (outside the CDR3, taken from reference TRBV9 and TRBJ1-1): DSGVTQTPKHLITATGQRVTLRCSPRSGDLSVYWYQQSLDQGLQFLIQYYNGEERAKGNILERFSAQQFPDLHSELNLSSLELGDSALYFCASSARTGPARVTEAFFGQGTRLTVV.

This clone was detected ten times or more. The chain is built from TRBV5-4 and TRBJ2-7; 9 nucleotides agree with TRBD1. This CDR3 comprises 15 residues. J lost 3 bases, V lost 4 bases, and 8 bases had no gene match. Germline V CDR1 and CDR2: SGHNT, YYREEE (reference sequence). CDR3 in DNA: TGTGCCAGCAGCCTAACCGGGACAGGGATCTACGAGCAGTACTTC. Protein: CASSLTGTGIYEQYF.

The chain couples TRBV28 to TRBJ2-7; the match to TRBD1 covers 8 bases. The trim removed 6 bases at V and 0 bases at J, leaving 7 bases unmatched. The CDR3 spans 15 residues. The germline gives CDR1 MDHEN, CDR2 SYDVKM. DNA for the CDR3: TGTGCCAGCAGCCAACAGGGGGTAACCTCCTACGAGCAGTACTTC. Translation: CASSQQGVTSYEQYF.

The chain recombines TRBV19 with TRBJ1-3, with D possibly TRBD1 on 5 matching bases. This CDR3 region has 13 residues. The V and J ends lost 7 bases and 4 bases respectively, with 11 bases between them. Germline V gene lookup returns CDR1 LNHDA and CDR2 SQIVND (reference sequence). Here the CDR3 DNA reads TGTGCCAGTACAAGGGGAACAGGAAACACCATATATTTT. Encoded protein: CASTRGTGNTIYF.

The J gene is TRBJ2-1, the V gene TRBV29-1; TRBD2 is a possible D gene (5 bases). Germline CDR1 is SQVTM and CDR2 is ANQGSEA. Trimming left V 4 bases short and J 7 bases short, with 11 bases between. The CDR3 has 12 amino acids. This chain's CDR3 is CSVGPRDNEQFF. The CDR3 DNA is TGCAGCGTTGGCCCGAGGGATAATGAGCAGTTCTTC.

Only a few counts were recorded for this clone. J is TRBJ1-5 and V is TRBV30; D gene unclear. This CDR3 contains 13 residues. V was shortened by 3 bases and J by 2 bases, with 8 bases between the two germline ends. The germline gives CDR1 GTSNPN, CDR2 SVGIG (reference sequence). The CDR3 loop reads CAWSPGGNQPQHF. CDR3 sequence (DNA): TGTGCCTGGAGCCCCGGGGGCAATCAGCCCCAGCATTTT.

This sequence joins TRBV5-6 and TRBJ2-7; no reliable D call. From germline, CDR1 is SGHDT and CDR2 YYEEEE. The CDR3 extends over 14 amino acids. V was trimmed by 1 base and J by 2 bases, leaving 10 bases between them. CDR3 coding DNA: TGTGCCAGCAGCTTGAGGAACAGACCCTACGAGCAGTACTTC. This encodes CASSLRNRPYEQYF.